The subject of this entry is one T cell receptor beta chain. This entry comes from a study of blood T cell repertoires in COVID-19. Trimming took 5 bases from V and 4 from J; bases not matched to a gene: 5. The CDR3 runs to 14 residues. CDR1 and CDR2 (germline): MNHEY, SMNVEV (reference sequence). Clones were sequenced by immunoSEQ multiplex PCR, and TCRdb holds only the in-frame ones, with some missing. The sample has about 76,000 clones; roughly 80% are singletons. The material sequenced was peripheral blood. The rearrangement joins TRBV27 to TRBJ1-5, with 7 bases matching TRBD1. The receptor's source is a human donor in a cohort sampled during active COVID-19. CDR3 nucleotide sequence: TGTGCCAGCAGTAAAACGGACAGGAATCAGCCCCAGCATTTT. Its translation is CASSKTDRNQPQHF.